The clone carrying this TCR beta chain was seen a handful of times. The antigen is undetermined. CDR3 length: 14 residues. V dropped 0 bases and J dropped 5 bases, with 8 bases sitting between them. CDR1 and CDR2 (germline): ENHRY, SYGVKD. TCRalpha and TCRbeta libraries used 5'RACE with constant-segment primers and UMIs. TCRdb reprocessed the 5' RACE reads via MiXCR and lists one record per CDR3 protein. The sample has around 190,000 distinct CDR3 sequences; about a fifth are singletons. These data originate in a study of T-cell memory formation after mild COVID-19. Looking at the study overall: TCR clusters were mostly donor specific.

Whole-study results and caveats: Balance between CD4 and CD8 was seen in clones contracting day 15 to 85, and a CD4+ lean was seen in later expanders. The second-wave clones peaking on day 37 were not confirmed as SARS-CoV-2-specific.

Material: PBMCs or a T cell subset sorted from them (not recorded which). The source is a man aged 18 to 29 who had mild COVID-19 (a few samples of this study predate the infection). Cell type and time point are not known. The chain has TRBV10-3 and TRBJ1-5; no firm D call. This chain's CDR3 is CAISESLGDQPQHF. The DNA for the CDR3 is TGTGCCATCAGTGAGTCGTTAGGTGATCAGCCCCAGCATTTT.